Below are 7 T cell receptor beta chains sequenced from a single sample in a study of T-cell reconstitution after alpha-beta-depleted transplantation in children. Unique molecular identifiers were used in preparing the TCRbeta library. Each CDR3 protein is one row after TCRdb ran MiXCR on the PCR reads. This table has 440,000 or so distinct CDR3 sequences, approximately 11% appearing once. Sample: PBMCs from the stem cell graft donor, taken from the stem cell graft. The source is a human donor who donated a stem cell graft to a child with acute myeloid leukemia.

The sample holds a few counts of this clonotype. The rearrangement uses TRBV5-1 and TRBJ1-1; maybe TRBD1 (5 bases). There are 15 residues in the CDR3. CDR1 SGHRS and CDR2 YFSETQ come from the germline V gene. Trimming shortened V by 4 bases and J by 6 bases, and 19 bases separated the two germline ends. The CDR3 DNA follows: TGCGCCAGCAGCCCCAAGGGTGGGGGGGGGGCTGAAGCTTTCTTT. Translation: CASSPKGGGGAEAFF.

This rearrangement joins TRBV4-1 to TRBJ1-1, with TRBD1 matching over 8 bases. J gave up 0 bases and V 5 bases, and 5 bases lay outside the gene matches. This CDR3 comprises 15 residues. CDR1 and CDR2 from the germline V gene are MGHRA and YSYEKL. The CDR3 DNA is TGCGCCAGCAGCTTCAGGGACAGGTTGAACACTGAAGCTTTCTTT. Protein sequence: CASSFRDRLNTEAFF.

CDR3 in DNA: TGTGCCAGCAGTGACGAGGGTACCGGGGAGCTGTTTTTT. Residues: CASSDEGTGELFF. The chain employs TRBV6-4 and TRBJ2-2; a weak D match, TRBD2 (5 bases). The CDR3 extends over 13 amino acids. V was clipped by 2 bases and J by 5 bases, with 6 bases between them. Germline values: CDR1 MRHNA, CDR2 SNTAGT.

This clonotype was seen at least ten times. J is TRBJ1-5 and V is TRBV20-1; D is possibly TRBD1 (5 bases). The ends were cut back, 1 base at V and 3 bases at J, with 13 bases in the middle. CDR3 length equals 15 residues. The germline CDR1 and CDR2 sequences are DFQATT and SNEGSKA (reference sequence). The CDR3 DNA sequence: TGCAGTGCTAGAGCCCCGGGACCGATCAATCAGCCCCAGCATTTT. This sequence encodes CSARAPGPINQPQHF.

This clonotype appeared a few times. This sequence joins TRBV12-3 or TRBV12-4 and TRBJ2-4, with D possibly TRBD1 on 5 matching bases. CDR3 length: 14 amino acids. Trimming took 4 bases from V and 2 from J, leaving 9 bases between them. CDR3 sequence (DNA): TGTGCCAGCAGTTCCTGGGGCCCCAAAAACATTCAGTACTTC. It yields the protein CASSSWGPKNIQYF.

The rearrangement joins TRBV20-1 to TRBJ2-1; D not certain. Germline V lookup: CDR1 DFQATT, CDR2 SNEGSKA (reference sequence). There are 14 residues in the CDR3. The V gene lost 0 bases and the J gene lost 12 bases, with 18 bases spanning the gap. The CDR3 DNA is TGCAGTGCTAGAGATAAATCCGTTTTGATAGGGCAGTTCTTC. The encoded protein is CSARDKSVLIGQFF.

The J gene is TRBJ2-1, the V gene TRBV4-3; TRBD2 matches at 14 bases. V lost 0 bases and J lost 8; bases outside the gene matches: 3. Germline V gives CDR1 LGHNA, CDR2 YSLEER. CDR3 length equals 16 residues. The CDR3 DNA reads TGCGCCAGCAGCCAAGATGGGACTAGCGGGAGTGATGAGCAGTTCTTC. It is translated as CASSQDGTSGSDEQFF.